The 22 T cell receptor beta chains listed next were all sequenced from one sample in a study of cytomegalovirus exposure and HLA in healthy donors (TCRdb year 2017). To prepare the library, the immunoSEQ multiplex PCR assay was applied. A mixture of 60 forward primers for TCR Vbeta segments and 13 reverse primers for TCR Jbeta segments was used in the multiplex PCR. TCRdb mirrors the immuneACCESS table, restricted to in-frame sequences. Some clones are absent from its copies; in checked studies, under half trace to an unresolved V gene, and the reason for the others is unknown. The sample table lists about 190,000 clones, about 88% of them with a count of one. The biggest ten clones account for approximately 2% of the sample. Sequencing was performed on PBMCs. The source of these receptors is a woman in her late teens or twenties in good health and CMV-seronegative.

This chain links TRBV6-5 with TRBJ1-1; D not resolved. V was cut by 5 bases and J by 4 bases, with 11 bases left in between. The CDR3 extends over 13 amino acids. Germline CDR1 MNHEY, CDR2 SVGAGI. CDR3 sequence reads: CASSTQVFTEAFF. The CDR3, as DNA: TGTGCCAGCAGTACCCAGGTGTTCACTGAAGCTTTCTTT.

This clone appeared once. The genes are TRBV20-1 and TRBJ2-7; D is undetermined. Trimming stripped 5 bases from V and 2 bases from J, with 7 bases between. The CDR3 loop spans 11 amino acids. The germline CDR1 and CDR2 sequences are DFQATT and SNEGSKA (reference sequence). The CDR3 spells CSAGRTYEQYF. In DNA form, the CDR3 reads TGCAGTGCTGGCAGGACCTACGAGCAGTACTTC.

The chain recombines TRBV2 with TRBJ2-2; 7 bases align to TRBD2. V trimming: 3 bases; J trimming: 0 bases; junction bases outside the gene matches: 4. Per germline, CDR1 SNHLY and CDR2 FYNNEI. There are 16 residues in the CDR3. As DNA, the CDR3 is TGTGCCAGCAGTGAGGTCGGGACTACGAACACCGGGGAGCTGTTTTTT. The encoded protein is CASSEVGTTNTGELFF.

The CDR3 loop reads CASSTFAGVTEAFF. The CDR3 bases are TGTGCCAGCAGCACCTTTGCGGGGGTCACTGAAGCTTTCTTT. The chain couples TRBV7-9 to TRBJ1-1; maybe TRBD1 (5 bases). Trimming removed 5 bases from V and 4 bases from J, with 14 bases in between. CDR1 is SEHNR, CDR2 FQNEAQ, per germline (reference sequence). This CDR3 contains 14 residues.

The chain is built from TRBV11-2 and TRBJ1-2; D ambiguous. Germline V gene data show CDR1 as SGHAT and CDR2 as FQNNGV. The V gene lost 0 bases and the J gene lost 2 bases, with 7 bases spanning the gap. CDR3 length: 14 residues. For the CDR3, the DNA is TGTGCCAGCAGCTTAGACGCGTGGAACTATGGCTACACCTTC. Its protein product is CASSLDAWNYGYTF.

In this sample, this clone turned up once. The chain employs TRBV19 and TRBJ1-5, with a weak D call TRBD1 (5 bases). Trimming pared 2 bases from V and 6 bases from J, leaving 11 bases between. The V gene's germline CDR1 is LNHDA and CDR2 SQIVND (reference sequence). The CDR3 is made up of 14 amino acids. The CDR3 sequence: CASSIQGGFQPQHF. The CDR3 region has the DNA TGTGCCAGTAGTATACAGGGAGGTTTTCAGCCCCAGCATTTT.

This chain's CDR3 is CVFFKQKAAYEQYF. DNA for the CDR3: TGTGTTTTTTTCAAGCAGAAGGCGGCATACGAGCAGTACTTC. The chain combines TRBV11-2 with TRBJ2-7; unclear D gene. Germline CDR1 reads SGHAT; CDR2 reads FQNNGV. This CDR3 spans 14 amino acids.

The V call is TRBV28, the J call TRBJ2-3; 14 positions match TRBD2. Germline loops: CDR1 MDHEN, CDR2 SYDVKM. V lost 5 bases, J lost 2 bases, and 3 bases stayed unmatched. CDR3 size: 16 residues. CDR3 region: CASSKTSGGVTDTQYF. The DNA of the CDR3 is TGTGCCAGCAGTAAGACTAGCGGGGGGGTCACAGATACGCAGTATTTT.

The genes are TRBV2 and TRBJ1-4; D gene unclear. V was pared by 3 bases and J by 11 bases, with 7 bases between. This CDR3 is built from 11 residues. Germline V gene data show CDR1 as SNHLY and CDR2 as FYNNEI. The CDR3 here is CASSDEEKLFF. The CDR3 DNA follows: TGTGCCAGCAGTGATGAAGAGAAACTGTTTTTT.

The J gene is TRBJ1-2, the V gene TRBV5-6, with TRBD1 as a possible D gene (5 bases). V shed 4 bases and J shed 5 bases, with 12 bases lying between them. The CDR3 is 13 amino acids. Germline V lookup: CDR1 SGHDT, CDR2 YYEEEE. The CDR3: CASSKQVNYGYTF. For the CDR3, the DNA is TGTGCCAGCAGCAAACAGGTTAATTATGGCTACACCTTC. Looking up the rest from reference TRBV5-6 and TRBJ1-2 gives the full variable domain: DAGVTQSPTHLIKTRGQQVTLRCSPKSGHDTVSWYQQALGQGPQFIFQYYEEEERQRGNFPDRFSGHQFPNYSSELNVNALLLGDSALYLCASSKQVNYGYTFGSGTRLTVV.

By frequency in the sample, this clone is medium-sized (0.01 to 0.1%). This chain connects TRBV6-6 to TRBJ2-7, with TRBD1 matching 10 bases. With V trimmed by 2 bases and J by 5 bases, 9 bases remained unmatched. The CDR3 consists of 16 residues. The germline V gene encodes CDR1 MNHNY and CDR2 SVGAGI (reference sequence). In DNA form, the CDR3 reads TGTGCCAGCAGTTACGCCTTAGACAGGGGGCGAAACGAGCAGTACTTC. This codes for CASSYALDRGRNEQYF.

Turning to this clone: One end of the junction fails to match germline, which may point to a read error. The chain employs TRBV7-2 and TRBJ1-3, with 7 bases identical to TRBD1. Germline CDR1 reads SGHTA; CDR2 reads FQGNSA. The CDR3 contains 15 residues. The CDR3 DNA is TGTGCCAGCAGCGCACGGGACAGCCCTGGGAACACCATATATTTT. Its protein product is CASSARDSPGNTIYF. Full variable domain (remainder filled in from reference TRBV7-2 and TRBJ1-3): GAGVSQSPSNKVTEKGKDVELRCDPISGHTALYWYRQSLGQGLEFLIYFQGNSAPDKSGLPSDRFSAERTGGSVSTLTIQRTQQEDSAVYLCASSARDSPGNTIYFGEGSWLTVV.

This clone came up a few times. The chain couples TRBV5-6 to TRBJ2-2; a weak D match, TRBD2 (6 bases). The V gene lost 0 bases and the J gene lost 3 bases, with 9 bases spanning the gap. This CDR3 is 15 amino acids long. CDR1 and CDR2 from the germline V gene are SGHDT and YYEEEE. The CDR3 sequence: CASSLGLAYTGELFF. CDR3 sequence (DNA): TGTGCCAGCAGCTTGGGGCTAGCGTACACCGGGGAGCTGTTTTTT.

This clone has just a few counts. J is TRBJ2-1 and V is TRBV27; D call uncertain. The germline V gene encodes CDR1 MNHEY and CDR2 SMNVEV (reference sequence). V was trimmed by 5 bases and J by 3 bases, leaving 11 bases between them. The CDR3 runs 14 residues. The CDR3 nucleotides read TGTGCCAGCAGTCCATCGTACGGCTACAATGAGCAGTTCTTC. Translated: CASSPSYGYNEQFF.

The chain recombines TRBV5-1 with TRBJ2-7, with 7 bases aligning to TRBD1. Germline V gives CDR1 SGHRS, CDR2 YFSETQ. The CDR3 loop spans 13 amino acids. V shed 4 bases and J 7 bases; nucleotides not matched to a gene: 8. The CDR3 sequence is CASSPYRGQEQYF. CDR3 DNA sequence: TGCGCCAGCAGCCCCTACAGGGGCCAAGAGCAGTACTTC.

The chain recombines TRBV14 with TRBJ1-1; D remains ambiguous. Germline loops: CDR1 SGHDN, CDR2 FVKESK. There are 17 residues in the CDR3. V was trimmed by 4 bases and J by 0 bases, leaving 18 bases between them. The CDR3 DNA sequence: TGTGCCAGCAGCCGACTTCGGTCCCTGCTAATGAACACTGAAGCTTTCTTT. Amino acid sequence: CASSRLRSLLMNTEAFF.

The J gene is TRBJ2-3, the V gene TRBV5-4; D gene unclear. Germline V gives CDR1 SGHNT, CDR2 YYREEE (reference sequence). The V gene lost 2 bases and the J gene lost 2 bases, with 6 bases spanning the gap. CDR3 length: 13 residues. The CDR3 reads CASSLSNTDTQYF. The CDR3 bases are TGTGCCAGCAGCTTAAGCAACACAGATACGCAGTATTTT.

This clone showed up just once. The J gene is TRBJ1-2, the V gene TRBV14, with D perhaps matching TRBD1 (5 bases). V lost 3 bases and J 4 bases, leaving 12 bases between the germline ends. The CDR3 is 14 amino acids. Germline values: CDR1 SGHDN, CDR2 FVKESK. CDR3 region: CASSHREMGYGYTF. CDR3 in DNA: TGTGCCAGCAGCCACAGGGAAATGGGCTATGGCTACACCTTC.

The rearrangement uses TRBV7-2 and TRBJ2-7; the match to TRBD2 covers 7 bases. The CDR3 covers 16 residues. Per the germline V gene, CDR1 is SGHTA and CDR2 is FQGNSA. Unmatched junction bases numbered 7, after V lost 0 bases and J lost 2 bases. CDR3 nucleotides: TGTGCCAGCAGCTTAGCGGGGGGGGGAGGGACCTACGAGCAGTACTTC. It specifies CASSLAGGGGTYEQYF.

V gene TRBV7-2 combines with J gene TRBJ2-5, with 9 bases that match TRBD2. This CDR3 is 17 amino acids long. V lost 0 bases to trimming and J lost 6 bases; unmatched junction nucleotides: 11. In germline, CDR1 is SGHTA, CDR2 FQGNSA. CDR3: CASSLAAAGGALKTQYF. The CDR3 DNA is TGTGCCAGCAGCTTAGCCGCAGCGGGGGGCGCTTTGAAGACCCAGTACTTC.

The V gene is TRBV19, the J gene TRBJ1-5; TRBD1 aligns across 8 bases. The junction had 7 bases not matched to a gene; V was cut back by 9 bases and J by 6 bases. The V gene's germline CDR1 is LNHDA and CDR2 SQIVND (reference sequence). The CDR3 sequence is 13 residues long. The CDR3 sequence is CASKDRVAQPQHF. The DNA of the CDR3 is TGTGCCAGCAAGGACAGGGTGGCTCAGCCCCAGCATTTT.

The rearrangement links TRBV11-2 to TRBJ1-5, with a tentative D call TRBD1 (6 bases). Between the trimmed V and J ends, which lost 5 bases and 6 bases, there was a span of 11 bases. Germline lookup yields CDR1 SGHAT and CDR2 FQNNGV. This CDR3 is 13 amino acids long. The chain's CDR3 is CASSRGQIQPQHF. CDR3 nucleotides: TGTGCCAGCAGCCGCGGACAGATTCAGCCCCAGCATTTT.